This is a list of T cell receptor beta chains from one sample in a study of blood T cell repertoires in COVID-19. The assay was immunoSEQ multiplex PCR, and TCRdb's table has in-frame clones only and misses some. The sample yields roughly 260,000 clones, around 90% seen once. Sequences were obtained from peripheral blood. These receptors all come from a woman aged 50 to 60 who had recovered from COVID-19. Both conserved end residues are part of each CDR3. The order of the fields is CDR3 length, D gene, clone size, J gene, V gene, CDR3 protein, CDR3 DNA. D genes are given only for firm matches. Clone size is given for some rows only: seen once, a few or many times, or a class if the clone is expanded.

15 | TRBD1 | . | TRBJ2-1 | TRBV28 | CASSLQGVPYNEQFF | TGTGCCAGCAGTTTGCAGGGGGTCCCATACAATGAGCAGTTCTTC
17 | TRBD2 | . | TRBJ2-5 | TRBV5-8 | CASSTGLAGALQETQYF | TGTGCCAGCAGCACGGGACTAGCGGGAGCCCTCCAAGAGACCCAGTACTTC
13 | . | . | TRBJ1-6 | TRBV9 | CASSVAIDWPLHF | TGTGCCAGCAGCGTAGCTATCGACTGGCCCCTCCACTTT
13 | . | . | TRBJ2-1 | TRBV6-5 | CASSHTHPNEQFF | TGTGCCAGCAGTCACACCCACCCCAATGAGCAGTTCTTC
17 | . | . | TRBJ2-3 | TRBV29-1 | CSVEFFSGIPRADTQYF | TGCAGCGTTGAATTTTTTAGTGGGATCCCGAGGGCAGATACGCAGTATTTT
14 | . | . | TRBJ1-2 | TRBV19 | CASSSRVTNYGYTF | TGTGCCAGTAGTTCGAGAGTTACTAACTATGGCTACACCTTC
15 | . | few | TRBJ1-3 | TRBV19 | CASSIFGFQRNTIYF | TGTGCCAGTTCTATCTTCGGTTTTCAAAGAAACACCATATATTTT
17 | . | . | TRBJ1-3 | TRBV5-4 | CASSFNGYRGAGNTIYF | TGTGCCAGCAGCTTCAATGGTTATCGGGGGGCCGGAAACACCATATATTTT
13 | TRBD1 | . | TRBJ1-2 | TRBV5-6 | CASRGQDYYGYTF | TGTGCCAGCAGAGGACAGGACTACTATGGCTACACCTTC
16 | . | . | TRBJ1-1 | TRBV9 | CASSVEAGNKYSEAFF | TGTGCCAGCAGCGTAGAGGCAGGGAACAAATACTCTGAAGCTTTCTTT
16 | . | . | TRBJ1-5 | TRBV19 | CASRMGITGSNQPQHF | TGTGCCAGTAGGATGGGAATTACAGGGAGCAATCAGCCCCAGCATTTT
16 | TRBD1 | once | TRBJ1-4 | TRBV28 | CASRRPGQGPQEKLFF | TGTGCCAGCAGACGACCGGGACAGGGCCCTCAGGAAAAACTGTTTTTT
15 | . | . | TRBJ2-3 | TRBV19 | CASREGRATWDTQYF | TGTGCCAGTAGGGAAGGCAGGGCGACATGGGATACGCAGTATTTT
13 | TRBD1 | . | TRBJ1-1 | TRBV9 | CASSTTGATEAFF | TGTGCCAGCAGCACGACAGGGGCCACTGAAGCTTTCTTT
15 | TRBD1 | . | TRBJ1-1 | TRBV5-1 | CASSSEYRGGTEAFF | TGCGCCAGCAGCTCTGAGTACAGGGGTGGGACTGAAGCTTTCTTT
15 | . | . | TRBJ1-1 | TRBV9 | CASSPLTGTYTEAFF | TGTGCCAGCAGCCCTCTCACCGGGACATACACTGAAGCTTTCTTT
15 | . | . | TRBJ1-2 | TRBV20-1 | CSASAIGQVDRGYTF | TGCAGTGCTAGTGCCATTGGGCAGGTGGATAGAGGCTACACCTTC
15 | . | . | TRBJ1-1 | TRBV6-2/TRBV6-3 | CASTPGGVWNTEAFF | TGTGCCAGCACCCCCGGGGGGGTTTGGAACACTGAAGCTTTCTTT
13 | . | . | TRBJ1-5 | TRBV30 | CAWSQGGDQPQHF | TGTGCCTGGAGCCAAGGGGGGGACCAGCCCCAGCATTTT
13 | TRBD1 | . | TRBJ1-2 | TRBV12-3/TRBV12-4 | CASSPGTDYGYTF | TGTGCCAGCAGTCCCGGGACAGACTATGGCTACACCTTC
16 | . | . | TRBJ1-2 | TRBV27 | CASSLSVRARNYGYTF | TGTGCCAGCAGTTTATCGGTCAGGGCCAGAAACTATGGCTACACCTTC
18 | TRBD1 | . | TRBJ1-3 | TRBV11-2 | CASSLERTGLVSGNTIYF | TGTGCCAGCAGCTTAGAACGGACAGGGTTGGTGTCTGGAAACACCATATATTTT
13 | TRBD1 | . | TRBJ1-6 | TRBV11-1 | CASSRTGDSPLHF | TGTGCCAGCAGTCGTACAGGGGACTCACCCCTCCACTTT
15 | . | few | TRBJ1-5 | TRBV5-8 | CASSPRGYSNQPQHF | TGTGCCAGCAGCCCGAGGGGGTATAGCAATCAGCCCCAGCATTTT
13 | TRBD2 | once | TRBJ2-7 | TRBV7-2 | CASSISGHYEQYF | TGTGCCAGCAGCATTAGCGGGCACTACGAGCAGTACTTC
16 | . | few | TRBJ2-4 | TRBV5-8 | CASSKDFILAKNIQYF | TGTGCCAGCAGCAAAGACTTCATACTAGCCAAAAACATTCAGTACTTC
18 | TRBD2 | once | TRBJ2-2 | TRBV5-4 | CASSFGRAEVRNTGELFF | TGTGCCAGCAGCTTCGGGAGGGCCGAAGTGAGGAACACCGGGGAGCTGTTTTTT
15 | TRBD1 | . | TRBJ1-2 | TRBV4-3 | CASSQGAGGEYGYTF | TGCGCCAGCAGCCAAGGGGCAGGGGGCGAGTATGGCTACACCTTC
12 | . | . | TRBJ2-7 | TRBV11-2 | CASSSGSYEQYF | TGTGCCAGCAGCTCCGGCTCCTACGAGCAGTACTTC
18 | . | . | TRBJ2-6 | TRBV4-1 | CASSLTDRTRTGANVLTF | TGCGCCAGCAGCCTCACCGATCGAACTAGAACTGGGGCCAACGTCCTGACTTTC
15 | TRBD2 | . | TRBJ2-3 | TRBV3-1/TRBV3-2 | CASSHLAGGLYTQYF | TGTGCCAGCAGCCACTTAGCGGGGGGGCTGTATACGCAGTATTTT
13 | TRBD1 | . | TRBJ1-1 | TRBV27 | CASTSGTGTEAFF | TGTGCCAGCACCTCGGGGACAGGGACTGAAGCTTTCTTT
13 | . | . | TRBJ1-4 | TRBV5-8 | CASILFHSEKLFF | TGTGCCAGTATACTTTTTCATAGTGAAAAACTGTTTTTT
12 | . | . | TRBJ1-3 | TRBV11-2 | CASSLRGNTIYF | TGTGCCAGCAGCCTTCGGGGAAACACCATATATTTT
13 | TRBD1 | . | TRBJ1-2 | TRBV5-3 | CARSLQGADGYTF | TGTGCCAGAAGCTTACAGGGGGCGGATGGCTACACCTTC
14 | . | . | TRBJ1-4 | TRBV6-5 | CASTAVGGSEKLFF | TGTGCCAGCACCGCAGTGGGGGGGTCCGAAAAACTGTTTTTT
14 | . | . | TRBJ2-3 | TRBV6-5 | CASSSSGGTDTQYF | TGTGCCAGTTCTAGCTCTGGAGGCACAGATACGCAGTATTTT
19 | TRBD1 | . | TRBJ1-5 | TRBV11-2 | CASSPDRESPPFSNQPQHF | TGTGCCAGCAGCCCAGACAGGGAGTCCCCCCCTTTCAGCAATCAGCCCCAGCATTTT
15 | TRBD1 | . | TRBJ1-2 | TRBV9 | CASSVGPGGDYGYTF | TGTGCCAGCAGCGTAGGGCCAGGGGGCGACTATGGCTACACCTTC
13 | . | few | TRBJ1-3 | TRBV24-1 | CATSASGGNTIYF | TGTGCCACCAGTGCTTCAGGGGGAAACACCATATATTTT
14 | TRBD2 | . | TRBJ2-7 | TRBV30 | CAWRKFAGGYEQYF | TGTGCCTGGAGAAAGTTTGCGGGAGGATACGAGCAGTACTTC
14 | TRBD2 | . | TRBJ2-7 | TRBV20-1 | CSASGGLAGNEQYF | TGCAGTGCTAGTGGGGGGCTAGCGGGAAACGAGCAGTACTTC
13 | . | . | TRBJ1-1 | TRBV5-6 | CASSLGGREMTFF | TGTGCCAGCAGCTTGGGAGGGAGGGAAATGACTTTCTTT
15 | . | . | TRBJ2-5 | TRBV7-2 | CASSLFYSTEETQYF | TGTGCCAGCAGCTTATTTTACAGCACGGAAGAGACCCAGTACTTC
17 | . | . | TRBJ2-7 | TRBV27 | CASSLRPVLTVSYEQYF | TGTGCCAGCAGTTTGAGGCCGGTCCTTACCGTCTCCTACGAGCAGTACTTC
11 | . | . | TRBJ2-5 | TRBV19 | CASSISETQYF | TGTGCCAGTAGTATCTCAGAGACCCAGTACTTC
13 | . | . | TRBJ1-2 | TRBV14 | CASSQAGAGGYTF | TGTGCCAGCAGCCAAGCAGGGGCAGGAGGCTACACCTTC
13 | . | . | TRBJ1-2 | TRBV28 | CASSSLARWGYTF | TGTGCCAGCAGTTCCCTGGCCCGTTGGGGCTACACCTTC